The clone carrying this T cell receptor beta chain appeared many times. Its antigen is as yet unknown. The CDR3 spans 15 residues. With V trimmed by 6 bases and J by 10 bases, 12 bases remained unmatched. The authors ran a second PCR of roughly 6 to 12 cycles using a sample-barcoded 5' primer and a J-beta primer mix. TCRdb analysed the 5' RACE reads with MiXCR anew, one entry per CDR3 protein. There are some 640,000 distinct CDR3 sequences in the sample; about 28% occur only once, and around 16% lies in the top ten. These data come from a study of blood T cells in healthy people across ages. Overall study results and limits: Whereas aged donors had fewer naive CD4+ cells, long-lived donors had more of them and higher diversity.

Roughly 10 milliliters of peripheral blood were drawn from each donor. Total RNA amounts of at least 6 micrograms were extracted per sample. This TCR was recovered from an elderly woman in good health. The specimen sequenced was blood. The chain employs TRBV12-3 or TRBV12-4 and TRBJ2-1; 10 positions agree with TRBD2. CDR3 residues: CASSPTAGGLGEQFF. The CDR3 nucleotides read TGTGCCAGCAGCCCCACAGCGGGGGGGCTAGGCGAGCAGTTCTTC.